One TCR beta chain is described in this entry. The target antigen is unknown. The data derive from a study of T cells in Graves' hyperthyroidism and ophthalmopathy. The study, taken as a whole, reports: The model identified upcoming ophthalmopathy a median approximately 6.4 months ahead of onset. Ophthalmopathy and stable hyperthyroidism were told apart by a 13 V-J model.

Ophthalmopathy patients had Clinical Activity Score at least 3, NOSPECS grade at least 4, duration under 3 months. Not enrolled were patients with uncontrolled infection, other autoimmune disease, pregnancy or lactation. The source material, RNA transcripts, was used to amplify TCR beta CDR3 regions. A first-round RT-PCR of the TCR CDR3 used the HTBI primer set. MiXCR, run by TCRdb on the multiplex PCR reads, gives a single entry per CDR3 protein. The sample has 600,000 or so distinct CDR3 sequences, approximately 15% seen once. The CDR3 has 16 residues. Germline CDR1 and CDR2: SGDLS and YYNGEE. Sequenced: blood. The receptor comes from a woman aged 18-29 years with Graves' ophthalmopathy. V is TRBV9 and J is TRBJ2-1, with 7 positions matching TRBD2. The closer fit of TRBJ2-7 to the DNA end suggests the J call may be wrong. As DNA, the CDR3 is TGTGCCAGCAGCGTAGCGGGAGGTGGAACCTACAATGAGCAGTACTTC. Translation: CASSVAGGGTYNEQYF.